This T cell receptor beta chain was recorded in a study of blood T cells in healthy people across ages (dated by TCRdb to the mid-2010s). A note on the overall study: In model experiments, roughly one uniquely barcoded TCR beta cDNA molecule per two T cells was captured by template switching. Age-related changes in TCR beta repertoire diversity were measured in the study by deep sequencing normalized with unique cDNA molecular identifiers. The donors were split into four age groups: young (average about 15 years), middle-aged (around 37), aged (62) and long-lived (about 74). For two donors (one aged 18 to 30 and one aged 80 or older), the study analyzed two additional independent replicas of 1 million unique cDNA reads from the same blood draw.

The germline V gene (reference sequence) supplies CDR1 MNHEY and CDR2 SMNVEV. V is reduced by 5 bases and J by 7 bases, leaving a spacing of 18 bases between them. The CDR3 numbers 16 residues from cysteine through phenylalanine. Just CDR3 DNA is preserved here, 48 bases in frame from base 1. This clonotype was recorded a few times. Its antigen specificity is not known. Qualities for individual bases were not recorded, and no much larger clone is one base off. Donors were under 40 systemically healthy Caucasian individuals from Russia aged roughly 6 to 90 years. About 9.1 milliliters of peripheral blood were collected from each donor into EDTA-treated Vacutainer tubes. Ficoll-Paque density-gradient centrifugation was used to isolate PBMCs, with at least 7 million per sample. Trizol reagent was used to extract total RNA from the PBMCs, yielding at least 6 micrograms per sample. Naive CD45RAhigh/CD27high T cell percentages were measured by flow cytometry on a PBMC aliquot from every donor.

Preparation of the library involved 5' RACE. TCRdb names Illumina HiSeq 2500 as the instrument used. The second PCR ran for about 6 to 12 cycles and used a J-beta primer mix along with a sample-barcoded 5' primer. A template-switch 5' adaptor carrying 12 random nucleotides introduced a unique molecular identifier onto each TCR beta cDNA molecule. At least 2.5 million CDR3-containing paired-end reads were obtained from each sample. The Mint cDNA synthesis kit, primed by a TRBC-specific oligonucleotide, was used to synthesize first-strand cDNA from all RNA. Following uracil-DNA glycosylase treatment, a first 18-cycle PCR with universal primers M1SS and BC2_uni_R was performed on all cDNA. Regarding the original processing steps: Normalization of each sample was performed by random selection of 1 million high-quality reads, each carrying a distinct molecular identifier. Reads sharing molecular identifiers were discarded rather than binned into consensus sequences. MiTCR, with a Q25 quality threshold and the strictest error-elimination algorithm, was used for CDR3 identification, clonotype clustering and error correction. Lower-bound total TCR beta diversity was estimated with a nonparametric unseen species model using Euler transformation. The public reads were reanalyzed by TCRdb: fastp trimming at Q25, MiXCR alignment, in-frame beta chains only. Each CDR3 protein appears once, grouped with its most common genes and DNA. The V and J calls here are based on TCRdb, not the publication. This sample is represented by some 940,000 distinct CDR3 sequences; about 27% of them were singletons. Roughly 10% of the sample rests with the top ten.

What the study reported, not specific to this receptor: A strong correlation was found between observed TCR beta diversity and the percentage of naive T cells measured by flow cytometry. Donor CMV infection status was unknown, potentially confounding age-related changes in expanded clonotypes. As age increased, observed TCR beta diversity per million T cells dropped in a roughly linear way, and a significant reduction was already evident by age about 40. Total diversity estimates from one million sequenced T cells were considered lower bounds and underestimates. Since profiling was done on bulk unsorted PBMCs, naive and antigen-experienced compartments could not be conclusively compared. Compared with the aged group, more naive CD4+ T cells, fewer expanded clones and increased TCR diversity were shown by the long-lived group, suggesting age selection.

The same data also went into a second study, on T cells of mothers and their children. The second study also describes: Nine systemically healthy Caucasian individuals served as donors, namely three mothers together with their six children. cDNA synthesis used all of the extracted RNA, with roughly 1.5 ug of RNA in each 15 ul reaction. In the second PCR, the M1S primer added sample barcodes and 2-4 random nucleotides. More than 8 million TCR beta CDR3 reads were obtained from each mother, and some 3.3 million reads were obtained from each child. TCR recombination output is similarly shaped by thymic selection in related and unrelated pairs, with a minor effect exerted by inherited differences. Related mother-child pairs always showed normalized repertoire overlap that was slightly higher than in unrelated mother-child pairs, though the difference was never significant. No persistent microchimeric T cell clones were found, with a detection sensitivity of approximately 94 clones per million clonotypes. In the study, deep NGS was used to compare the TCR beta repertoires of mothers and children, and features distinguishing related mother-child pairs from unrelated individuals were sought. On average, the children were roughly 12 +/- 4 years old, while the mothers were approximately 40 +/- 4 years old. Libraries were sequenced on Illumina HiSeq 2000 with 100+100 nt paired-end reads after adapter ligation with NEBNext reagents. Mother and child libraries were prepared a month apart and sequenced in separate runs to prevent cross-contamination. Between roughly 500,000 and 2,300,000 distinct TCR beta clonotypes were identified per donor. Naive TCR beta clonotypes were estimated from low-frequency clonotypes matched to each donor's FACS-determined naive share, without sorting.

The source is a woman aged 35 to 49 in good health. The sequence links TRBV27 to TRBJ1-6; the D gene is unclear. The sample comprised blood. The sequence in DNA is TGTGCCAGCAGTATAGAGTGGACCCTTCAGAATTCACCCCTCCACTTT. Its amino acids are CASSIEWTLQNSPLHF.